This T cell receptor (beta chain) originates from a study of cytomegalovirus exposure and HLA in healthy donors. Trimming cost V 5 bases and J 6 bases, with 8 bases left between them. Germline loops: CDR1 SGHTA, CDR2 FQGNSA. The CDR3 has 11 amino acids. The PCR ran on 60 Vbeta and 13 Jbeta primers. Generated by immunoSEQ multiplex PCR, the TCRdb table keeps only in-frame clones and is missing some. The sample has some 140,000 clones, 75% to 90% seen once. Donors likely had unrecorded immune exposures despite being nominally healthy when sampled. Findings and caveats of the study: A later analysis linked a missense variant in DCLRE1C to the trimming of TCR beta V and J genes.

With respect to this clone: The antigen remains unidentified.

The receptor comes from a man aged 40-55 years in good health and CMV-seronegative. V and J are TRBV7-2 and TRBJ2-7, with D possibly matching TRBD2 (5 bases). Material for sequencing was PBMCs. DNA for the CDR3: TGTGCCAGCAGCAACGAGGGCGAGCAGTACTTC. Amino acid sequence: CASSNEGEQYF.